These 5 T cell receptor beta chains originate from one sample sequenced in a study of T cell responses to AZD1222 COVID-19 vaccine listed by TCRdb under 2021. Library creation used the immunoSEQ multiplex PCR assay. The immuneACCESS repertoire file appears here via TCRdb, limited to in-frame rearrangements. These files lack a portion of the clones; in checked studies, under half of the deficit traces to unresolved V genes, and the cause of the others is not known. Recorded for this sample are more than 75,000 clones; about nine tenths of them occurred a single time. The ten largest clonotypes hold 5% to 5.5% of the sample. The time point label of this sample denotes: about 28 days (+/-7) after the second vaccine dose. Here the sequenced sample was peripheral blood, taken 28 days after the second AZD1222 dose. The receptors originated from an adult who received the AZD1222 COVID-19 vaccine.

The chain combines TRBV7-2 with TRBJ2-1; TRBD2 aligns across 11 bases. Trimming took 3 bases from V and 4 from J; bases not matched to a gene: 2. The CDR3 spans 15 residues. Looked up from germline, CDR1 is SGHTA and CDR2 is FQGNSA. DNA for the CDR3: TGTGCCAGCAGCTTTAGCGGGGGGGGATACAATGAGCAGTTCTTC. It is translated as CASSFSGGGYNEQFF.

This clone has just one count. The V gene is TRBV11-2, the J gene TRBJ2-1; 7 nucleotides match TRBD2. Trimming cost V 5 bases and J 4 bases; bases outside gene matches: 11. CDR1 and CDR2 (germline): SGHAT, FQNNGV. CDR3 length: 16 residues. The CDR3 DNA reads as TGTGCCAGCAGCACCATGACTAGCCGCCAATACAATGAGCAGTTCTTC. Encoded protein: CASSTMTSRQYNEQFF.

The rearrangement uses TRBV5-1 and TRBJ2-7; tentatively, D is TRBD1 (5 bases). The V gene lost 4 bases and the J gene lost 0 bases, with 8 bases spanning the gap. Germline values: CDR1 SGHRS, CDR2 YFSETQ. The CDR3 is 13 residues long. CDR3 protein: CASSDRLSYEQYF. CDR3 nucleotides: TGCGCCAGCAGCGACAGACTCTCCTACGAGCAGTACTTC.

This sequence joins TRBV29-1 and TRBJ2-2; D is uncertain. Trimming cost V 2 bases and J 1 base, with 8 bases left between them. Germline assignment: CDR1 SQVTM and CDR2 ANQGSEA. CDR3 length equals 14 residues. This CDR3 reads CSVEISRNTGELFF. Here the CDR3 DNA reads TGCAGCGTTGAAATCAGTCGGAACACCGGGGAGCTGTTTTTT.

This CDR3 is CASSRPSGSTNEKLFF. CDR3 DNA sequence: TGTGCCAGCAGTCGTCCAAGCGGGTCAACTAATGAAAAACTGTTTTTT. The V and J genes are TRBV14 and TRBJ1-4; the D is unclear. Germline CDR1 reads SGHDN; CDR2 reads FVKESK. CDR3 length: 16 residues. V was shortened by 6 bases and J by 0 bases, with 14 bases between the two germline ends. Complete variable domain (other parts from reference TRBV14 and TRBJ1-4): EAGVTQFPSHSVIEKGQTVTLRCDPISGHDNLYWYRRVMGKEIKFLLHFVKESKQDESGMPNNRFLAERTGGTYSTLKVQPAELEDSGVYFCASSRPSGSTNEKLFFGSGTQLSVL.